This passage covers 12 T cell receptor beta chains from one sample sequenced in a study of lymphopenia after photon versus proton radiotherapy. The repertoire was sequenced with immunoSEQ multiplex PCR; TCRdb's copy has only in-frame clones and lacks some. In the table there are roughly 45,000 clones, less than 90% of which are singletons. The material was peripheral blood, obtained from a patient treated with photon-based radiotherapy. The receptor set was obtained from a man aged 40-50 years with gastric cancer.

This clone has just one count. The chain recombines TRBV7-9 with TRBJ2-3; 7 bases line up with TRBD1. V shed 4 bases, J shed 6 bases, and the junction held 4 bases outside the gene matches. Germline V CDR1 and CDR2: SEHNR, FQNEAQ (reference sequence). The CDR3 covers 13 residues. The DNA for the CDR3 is TGTGCCAGCAGCTCGACAGGGCCGGATACGCAGTATTTT. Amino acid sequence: CASSSTGPDTQYF.

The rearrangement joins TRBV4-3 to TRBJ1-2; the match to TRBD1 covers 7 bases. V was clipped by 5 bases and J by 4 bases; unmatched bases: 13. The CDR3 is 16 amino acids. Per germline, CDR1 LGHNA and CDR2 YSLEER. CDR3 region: CASSKGATGFAYGYTF. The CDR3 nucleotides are TGCGCCAGCAGCAAAGGGGCGACAGGGTTTGCCTATGGCTACACCTTC.

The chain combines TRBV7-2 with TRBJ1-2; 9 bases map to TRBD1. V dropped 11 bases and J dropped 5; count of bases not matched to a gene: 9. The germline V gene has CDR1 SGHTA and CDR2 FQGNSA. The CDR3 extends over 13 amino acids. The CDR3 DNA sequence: TGTGCCGGCTCGGACAGGGGAGGATATGGCTACACCTTC. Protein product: CAGSDRGGYGYTF.

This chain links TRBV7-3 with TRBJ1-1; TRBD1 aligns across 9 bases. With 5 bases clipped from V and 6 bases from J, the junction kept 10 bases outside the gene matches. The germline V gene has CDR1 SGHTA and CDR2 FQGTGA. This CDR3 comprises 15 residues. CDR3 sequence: CASSPSTGGLPEAFF. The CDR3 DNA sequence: TGTGCCAGCAGCCCTTCTACAGGGGGCTTGCCTGAAGCTTTCTTT.

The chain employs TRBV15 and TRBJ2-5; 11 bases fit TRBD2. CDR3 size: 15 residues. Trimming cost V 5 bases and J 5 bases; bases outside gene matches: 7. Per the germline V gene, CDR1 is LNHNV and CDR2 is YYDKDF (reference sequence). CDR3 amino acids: CATSGRSGGAETQYF. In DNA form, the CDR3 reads TGTGCCACCAGCGGCCGTAGCGGGGGGGCGGAGACCCAGTACTTC.

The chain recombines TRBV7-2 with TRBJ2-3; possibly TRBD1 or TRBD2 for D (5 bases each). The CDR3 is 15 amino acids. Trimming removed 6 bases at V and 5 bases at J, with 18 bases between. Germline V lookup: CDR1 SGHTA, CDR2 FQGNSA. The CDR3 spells CASRGGTGSKDTQYF. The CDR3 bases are TGTGCCAGCAGAGGTGGGACGGGGTCGAAAGATACGCAGTATTTT.

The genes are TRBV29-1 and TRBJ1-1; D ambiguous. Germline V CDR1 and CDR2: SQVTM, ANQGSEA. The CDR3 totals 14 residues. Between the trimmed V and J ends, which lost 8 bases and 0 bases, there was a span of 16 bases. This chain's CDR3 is CSTSNLLMNTEAFF. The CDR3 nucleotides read TGCAGCACGTCGAACCTTCTAATGAACACTGAAGCTTTCTTT.

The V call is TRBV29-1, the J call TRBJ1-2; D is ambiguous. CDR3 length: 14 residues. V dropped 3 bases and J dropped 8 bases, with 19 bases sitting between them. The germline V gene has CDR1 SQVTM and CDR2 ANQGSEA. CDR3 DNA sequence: TGCAGCGTTGACCCCCGGGCGGGGTTGAGCGGCTACACCTTC. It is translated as CSVDPRAGLSGYTF.

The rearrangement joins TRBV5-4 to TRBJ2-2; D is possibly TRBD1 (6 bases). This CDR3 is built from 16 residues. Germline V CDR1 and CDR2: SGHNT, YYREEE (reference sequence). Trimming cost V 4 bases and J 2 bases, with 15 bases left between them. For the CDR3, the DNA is TGTGCCAGCAGCCCCTTAGGGGACACAAACACCGGGGAGCTGTTTTTT. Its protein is CASSPLGDTNTGELFF.

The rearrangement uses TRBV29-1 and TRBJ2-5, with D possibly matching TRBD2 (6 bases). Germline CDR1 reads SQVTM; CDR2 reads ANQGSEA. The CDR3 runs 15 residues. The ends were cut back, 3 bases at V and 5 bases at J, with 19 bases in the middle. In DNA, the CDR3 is TGCAGCGTTGAGAAGGACCAAACTGCGGGGGAGACCCAGTACTTC. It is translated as CSVEKDQTAGETQYF.

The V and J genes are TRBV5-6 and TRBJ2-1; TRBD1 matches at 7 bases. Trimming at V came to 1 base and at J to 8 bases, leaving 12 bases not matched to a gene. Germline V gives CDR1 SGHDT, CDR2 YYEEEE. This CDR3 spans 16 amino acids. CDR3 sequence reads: CASSLWLGTERDEQFF. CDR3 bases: TGTGCCAGCAGCTTGTGGCTCGGGACAGAGCGTGATGAGCAGTTCTTC.

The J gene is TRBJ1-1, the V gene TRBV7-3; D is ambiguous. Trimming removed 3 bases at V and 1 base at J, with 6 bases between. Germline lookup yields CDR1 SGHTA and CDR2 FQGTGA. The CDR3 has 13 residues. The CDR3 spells CASSFERNTEAFF. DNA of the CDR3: TGTGCCAGCAGCTTCGAGCGGAACACTGAAGCTTTCTTT.